The next 21 T cell receptor beta chains were all read from a single sample in a study of blood T cell repertoires in COVID-19. Generated by immunoSEQ multiplex PCR, the TCRdb table keeps only in-frame clones and is missing some. The repertoire holds more than 150,000 clones, with roughly 80% as singletons. The specimen sequenced was peripheral blood. The receptor source for this set is a man aged 50-60 years who had recovered from COVID-19.

The chain couples TRBV6-5 to TRBJ1-5, with TRBD1 matching over 7 bases. The CDR3 is made up of 14 amino acids. CDR1 is MNHEY and CDR2 is SVGAGI in the germline V gene. With 6 bases clipped from V and 2 bases from J, the junction kept 4 bases outside the gene matches. The chain's CDR3 is CASRTGTGNQPQHF. CDR3 DNA: TGTGCCAGCAGGACAGGGACGGGCAATCAGCCCCAGCATTTT.

V gene TRBV3-1 (or the pseudogene TRBV3-2) combines with J gene TRBJ2-4; no clear D gene. The CDR3 loop spans 18 amino acids. Germline-derived CDR1 and CDR2 are LGHDT and YNNKEL (reference sequence). The germline V and J ends were trimmed by 1 base and 2 bases, with 18 bases remaining between them. CDR3 DNA sequence: TGTGCCAGCAGCCAAGGTAACGGAACCCAGCGTACCAAAAACATTCAGTACTTC. Translating it yields CASSQGNGTQRTKNIQYF.

This clone was detected a few times. The chain uses TRBV9 and TRBJ2-2; a weak D match, TRBD2 (7 bases). The V end was cut by 3 bases, the J end by 2 bases, with 14 bases between. Germline V lookup: CDR1 SGDLS, CDR2 YYNGEE. The CDR3 length is 16 residues. The CDR3 region is CASSAQAGANTGELFF. The CDR3, as DNA: TGTGCCAGCAGCGCCCAGGCGGGGGCCAACACCGGGGAGCTGTTTTTT.

This chain joins TRBV30 and TRBJ1-3; TRBD1 matches 8 bases. Trimming cost V 4 bases and J 3 bases; bases outside gene matches: 5. The CDR3 consists of 14 residues. CDR1 and CDR2 (germline): GTSNPN, SVGIG (reference sequence). CDR3 nucleotide sequence: TGTGCCTGGAACCAGGGGGCTGGTGGAAACACCATATATTTT. Translation gives CAWNQGAGGNTIYF.

The chain uses TRBV5-1 and TRBJ2-2; possible D gene TRBD1, 5 bases. Looked up from germline, CDR1 is SGHRS and CDR2 is YFSETQ. V was shortened by 0 bases and J by 7 bases, with 16 bases between the two germline ends. This CDR3 is built from 16 residues. For the CDR3, the DNA is TGCGCCAGCAGCTTGGCCATAAGCAGGGTCAACGGGGAGCTGTTTTTT. Translated, it gives CASSLAISRVNGELFF.

The J gene is TRBJ2-1, the V gene TRBV4-2; 11 positions agree with TRBD2. The CDR3 is made up of 20 amino acids. Trimming removed 4 bases from V and 3 bases from J; junction bases left unmatched: 17. Germline V gene data show CDR1 as LGHNA and CDR2 as YNFKEQ. In DNA, the CDR3 is TGTGCCAGCAGCCCCGGTCCACTAGCGGGAGTCTTCGACAACTACAATGAGCAGTTCTTC. Amino acid sequence: CASSPGPLAGVFDNYNEQFF.

This chain links TRBV7-2 with TRBJ2-5; maybe TRBD2 (5 bases). Trimming cost V 5 bases and J 5 bases, with 18 bases left between them. The CDR3 loop spans 15 amino acids. Germline V CDR1 and CDR2: SGHTA, FQGNSA. CDR3 DNA sequence: TGTGCCAGCAGCCAGGCGGGCTCGGATAGGGAGACCCAGTACTTC. This sequence encodes CASSQAGSDRETQYF.

This clone was seen a few times. The chain is built from TRBV11-3 and TRBJ2-1; possibly TRBD1 for D (6 bases). With 6 bases removed from V and 3 bases from J, the gap between germline ends came to 12 bases. This CDR3 region has 14 residues. From germline, CDR1 is SGHNT and CDR2 YENEEA. CDR3 loop: CASSLDRYYNEQFF. The CDR3 DNA sequence: TGTGCCAGCAGTCTTGACAGGTACTACAATGAGCAGTTCTTC.

The J gene is TRBJ1-6, the V gene TRBV27; the D gene is possibly TRBD1 (5 bases). Trimming left V 10 bases short and J 3 bases short, with 16 bases between. Germline-derived CDR1 and CDR2 are MNHEY and SMNVEV (reference sequence). The CDR3 has 15 residues. The chain's CDR3 is CATKGQTGYNSPLHF. The DNA of the CDR3 is TGTGCCACCAAAGGGCAAACAGGCTATAATTCACCCCTCCACTTT.

CDR3 in DNA: TGTGCCAGCAGGGACACCGTTGGGGGCTACACCTTC. Translating gives CASRDTVGGYTF. J is TRBJ1-2 and V is TRBV28; D possibly corresponds to TRBD1 (5 bases). Trimming took off 6 bases at V and 8 bases at J, with 13 bases between the two ends. CDR1 is MDHEN and CDR2 is SYDVKM in the germline V gene. The length of the CDR3 is 12 residues.

The CDR3: CASSQGGSYGYTF. CDR3 DNA: TGTGCCAGCAGCCAGGGGGGTAGCTATGGCTACACCTTC. The chain carries TRBV3-1 (or the pseudogene TRBV3-2) and TRBJ1-2; TRBD1 might be the D (5 bases). The CDR3 sequence is 13 residues long. Germline assignment: CDR1 LGHDT and CDR2 YNNKEL (reference sequence). V was pared by 3 bases and J by 4 bases, with 9 bases between.

This rearrangement joins TRBV20-1 to TRBJ2-1; D is possibly TRBD2 (5 bases). The CDR3 contains 10 residues. The germline V gene encodes CDR1 DFQATT and CDR2 SNEGSKA (reference sequence). The V end was cut by 6 bases, the J end by 10 bases, with 10 bases between. CDR3 coding DNA: TGCAGTGCGCAGAGCGGAGAGCAGTTCTTC. Translation: CSAQSGEQFF.

The CDR3 nucleotides read TGTGCCAGCAGGGACAGGGGGGACGAGCAGTACTTC. Translation: CASRDRGDEQYF. The rearrangement joins TRBV28 to TRBJ2-7; 10 bases line up with TRBD1. The V segment lost 6 bases and the J segment 5 bases; nucleotides outside the gene matches: 1. CDR1 and CDR2 from the germline V gene are MDHEN and SYDVKM. The CDR3 loop spans 12 amino acids.

The chain is built from TRBV6-2 or TRBV6-3 and TRBJ2-1; a weak D match, TRBD1 (6 bases). The length of the CDR3 is 15 residues. Germline V gene data show CDR1 as MNHEY and CDR2 as SVGEGT. V lost 5 bases to trimming and J lost 4 bases, with 15 bases between them. The CDR3, as DNA: TGTGCCAGCAGTCGCCCTGGTAGGGGGTACAATGAGCAGTTCTTC. Its translation: CASSRPGRGYNEQFF.

V usage is TRBV10-3 and J usage is TRBJ1-1, with 8 positions matching TRBD1. CDR1 ENHRY and CDR2 SYGVKD come from the germline V gene. Unmatched junction bases numbered 7, after V lost 2 bases and J lost 2 bases. CDR3 size: 16 residues. This CDR3 reads CAISEIPGQGNTEAFF. CDR3 nucleotides: TGTGCCATCAGTGAGATACCCGGACAGGGTAACACTGAAGCTTTCTTT.

The table lists this clone with a few counts. The V and J genes are TRBV19 and TRBJ2-3; D might be TRBD2 (7 bases). CDR3 length: 15 residues. The V end was cut by 4 bases, the J end by 1 base, with 12 bases between. Germline CDR1 LNHDA, CDR2 SQIVND (reference sequence). The CDR3 nucleotides are TGTGCCAGTAGTACACCGGGGGGCGGCACAGATACGCAGTATTTT. Translated, it gives CASSTPGGGTDTQYF.

In its sample, this clone was seen many times. V usage is TRBV27 and J usage is TRBJ2-7; D is perhaps TRBD1 (6 bases). There are 15 residues in the CDR3. Germline V gene lookup returns CDR1 MNHEY and CDR2 SMNVEV (reference sequence). Trimming took off 1 base at V and 4 bases at J, with 14 bases between the two ends. The CDR3 bases are TGTGCCAGCAGTTTATTTCCTGGGGGCGGATACGAGCAGTACTTC. It yields the protein CASSLFPGGGYEQYF.

The V call is TRBV27, the J call TRBJ2-7; a weak D match, TRBD2 (7 bases). Per the germline V gene, CDR1 is MNHEY and CDR2 is SMNVEV (reference sequence). Trimming took off 5 bases at V and 1 base at J, with 12 bases between the two ends. The CDR3 length is 14 residues. For the CDR3, the DNA is TGTGCCAGCAGTCCGGGGGGCCCTTCCTACGAGCAGTACTTC. Protein product: CASSPGGPSYEQYF.

The chain combines TRBV4-2 with TRBJ2-3; 7 bases align to TRBD2. This CDR3 has 16 amino acids. V was pared by 1 base and J by 3 bases, with 7 bases of the junction left unmatched. The germline CDR1 and CDR2 sequences are LGHNA and YNFKEQ. The CDR3 is CASSQVPGGGTDTQYF. For the CDR3, the DNA is TGTGCCAGCAGCCAAGTACCGGGAGGAGGAACAGATACGCAGTATTTT.

The chain uses TRBV5-1 and TRBJ2-6; D possibly corresponds to TRBD1 (7 bases). The V gene lost 4 bases and the J gene lost 2 bases, with 19 bases spanning the gap. The CDR3 loop spans 18 amino acids. Germline V gene data show CDR1 as SGHRS and CDR2 as YFSETQ. The CDR3 region has the DNA TGCGCCAGCAGCCGCGGGACAGATGGCAATGCTGGGGCCAACGTCCTGACTTTC. Its translation: CASSRGTDGNAGANVLTF. Looking up the rest from reference TRBV5-1 and TRBJ2-6 gives the full variable domain: KAGVTQTPRYLIKTRGQQVTLSCSPISGHRSVSWYQQTPGQGLQFLFEYFSETQRNKGNFPGRFSGRQFSNSRSEMNVSTLELGDSALYLCASSRGTDGNAGANVLTFGAGSRLTVL.

V gene TRBV5-4 combines with J gene TRBJ2-2, with 12 bases identical to TRBD2. The CDR3 spans 17 residues. From germline, CDR1 is SGHNT and CDR2 YYREEE (reference sequence). V dropped 3 bases and J dropped 6; count of bases not matched to a gene: 9. The CDR3 DNA reads as TGTGCCAGCAGCTCGAAGACTAGCGGGAGATGGGCCGGGGAGCTGTTTTTT. Residues: CASSSKTSGRWAGELFF.